This T cell receptor (beta chain) was documented in a study of glioma-infiltrating T cells (dated by TCRdb to 2016 to 2017). Context from the whole study: The study sequenced TCR alpha- and beta-chain repertoires from glioma tissue, from non-neoplastic brain tissue and from matched peripheral blood mononuclear cells. To measure how far tissue and blood T-cell populations diverged, each tissue-infiltrating repertoire was compared against the peripheral blood repertoire of the same patient. Three low-grade glioma patients, 7 or 8 primary glioblastoma patients and three non-glioma patients contributing non-neoplastic brain tissue were included in the paired cohort.

Study-wide findings and limitations: Only a very small number of CDR3 sequences turned up in both tissue and blood, a result put down to high CDR3 diversity combined with limited sampling. In non-neoplastic patients, VJ-independent divergence between tissue and blood fell below expectation, whereas in all gliomas, and especially in low-grade gliomas, the divergence rose above expectation. The group comparisons were based on small numbers of patients: three non-neoplastic, three low-grade glioma and fewer than ten glioblastoma patients.

V is shortened by 8 bases, J by 8 bases, and the region joining them spans 12 bases. CDR1 and CDR2 are read off the germline V gene as SGHTA and FQGTGA. From its cysteine to its phenylalanine, the CDR3 spans 12 amino acids. Of all the DNA, just the CDR3 is kept, 36 bases in frame from base 1. About this clonotype itself: The target of this receptor is not known. Base quality data are lacking; no much larger clone is found one base away.

TCR alpha and beta CDR3 regions were amplified with the iRepertoire nested amplicon-rescue multiplex PCR (arm-PCR) platform from RNA. For one-step reverse transcription and amplification, roughly 90-400 ng of tissue mRNA or PBMC total RNA was used as input. Following bead purification, Illumina adapters were added through a secondary multiplex PCR, and the libraries were then gel-purified between 200 and 400 bp. Demultiplexing relied on internal 6-nucleotide barcodes carried by the libraries. The libraries were sequenced on an Illumina MiSeq using 2x220 or 2x250 nucleotide paired-end reads. Regarding the original processing steps: Paired reads were merged using FLASH 1.2.11 and aligned with BWA-MEM to the GRCh37 human genome, and TRA and TRB reads were then extracted. V and J assignment used an IMGT-derived reference of cassette sequences and CDR3 motifs that included pseudogenes. Reads were translated in three frames, and productive CDR3s were defined by a C…FGXG motif without stop codons. Unique combinations of V-J cassette pair and CDR3 amino acid sequence were defined as clonotypes. Hamming distance filtering was applied to reads, with thresholds set by the sequence error rate of each sample in mapped regions. In TCRdb, the public reads were trimmed at Q25 with fastp and aligned with MiXCR, with productive beta chains retained. Rows with one shared CDR3 protein collapse into an entry with the most common genes and DNA. TCRdb, rather than the study authors, made the V and J calls. This sample has around 150,000 distinct CDR3 sequences in its table, and around 42% of those were observed once. The ten most abundant clones make up about a fifth of the sample.

The sample consisted of glioma tissue, nonneoplastic brain tissue, or PBMCs (not recorded which). The sequence is built from TRBV7-3 and TRBJ2-2; the D gene is possibly TRBD2, with 5 bases matching. The origin of this receptor is a human donor with low-grade glioma or glioblastoma, undergoing nonglioma brain surgery, or in good health (not recorded which). The DNA reads TGTGCCAGCTCGAGGATAGCGGGGGAGCTGTTTTTT. It translates to CASSRIAGELFF.